The sequence of this TCR beta chain was determined in a study of lymphopenia after photon versus proton radiotherapy. As concerns this clone: The antigen remains undetermined.

Whole-study findings and limits: After the lymphocyte nadir, photon-treated repertoires showed oligoclonal expansion, especially of CD8+ Temra cells.

Method: immunoSEQ multiplex PCR; TCRdb's copy keeps in-frame clones and lacks some. The sample lists 83,000 or so clones, around 88% seen once, with 1.2% to 1.5% in the top ten. The CDR3 consists of 14 residues. Germline loops: CDR1 MNHNS, CDR2 SASEGT. V lost 0 bases to trimming and J lost 4 bases, with 10 bases between them. The gene calls are TRBV6-1 and TRBJ2-7; D may be TRBD2 (6 bases). The receptor was isolated from a man between 60 and 70 years old with pancreatic cancer. The sequencing used peripheral blood, collected from a patient treated with proton-based radiotherapy. As DNA, the CDR3 is TGTGCCAGCAGTGAAGCGGCGGAGGGATACGAGCAGTACTTC. Translation gives CASSEAAEGYEQYF.